The 20 T cell receptor beta chains listed next were all sequenced from one sample in a study of T cell repertoires in cytomegalovirus infection. For these TCRs, the target antigens are not known. Each CDR3 protein gets one entry after TCRdb re-called the reads with MiXCR. The sample includes 680,000 or so distinct CDR3 sequences, roughly 30% seen only once; the top ten take about 20%. The specimen was cultured PBMCs, collected from culture after CMV antigen stimulation. These receptors were obtained from a human donor in good health (CMV status not recorded). Some clones in this sample may be carry-over from other donors' samples.

This chain links TRBV19 with TRBJ1-5; D is undetermined. Deletions cut 2 bases from V and 4 bases from J, with 9 bases between. The CDR3 length is 14 residues. Per the germline V gene, CDR1 is LNHDA and CDR2 is SQIVND (reference sequence). The CDR3 spells CASSIPGWNQPQHF. For the CDR3, the DNA is TGTGCCAGTAGTATACCTGGTTGGAATCAGCCCCAGCATTTT. The complete variable domain, with remaining parts taken from reference TRBV19 and TRBJ1-5, reads DGGITQSPKYLFRKEGQNVTLSCEQNLNHDAMYWYRQDPGQGLRLIYYSQIVNDFQKGDIAEGYSVSREKKESFPLTVTSAQKNPTAFYLCASSIPGWNQPQHFGDGTRLSIL.

Here the CDR3 reads CATSRDRRLNNSPLHF. DNA of the CDR3: TGTGCCACCAGCAGAGATCGGAGACTAAATAATTCACCCCTCCACTTT. The chain has TRBV15 and TRBJ1-6; no clear D gene. CDR3 size: 16 residues. Germline loops: CDR1 LNHNV, CDR2 YYDKDF (reference sequence). The germline V and J ends were trimmed by 0 bases and 5 bases, with 11 bases remaining between them.

This clonotype was found a few times. The chain couples TRBV7-2 to TRBJ2-7; perhaps TRBD2 as D (7 bases). The CDR3 is 13 residues long. Germline CDR1 is SGHTA and CDR2 is FQGNSA. Deletions cut 1 base from V and 10 bases from J, with 14 bases between. The CDR3: CASSLEAGAPQYF. The CDR3 DNA sequence: TGTGCCAGCAGCTTAGAGGCGGGGGCCCCTCAGTACTTC.

The chain recombines TRBV10-3 with TRBJ2-7, with D perhaps assigned TRBD1 or TRBD2 (7 bases each). The V gene's germline CDR1 is ENHRY and CDR2 SYGVKD. This CDR3 comprises 15 residues. V was pared by 4 bases and J by 2 bases, with 15 bases between. CDR3 in amino acids: CAISVQGGGTYEQYF. Written as DNA, the CDR3 is TGTGCCATCAGTGTCCAGGGGGGGGGCACCTACGAGCAGTACTTC.

The V gene is TRBV4-2, the J gene TRBJ1-1; no firm D call. Trimming took off 7 bases at V and 6 bases at J, with 21 bases between the two ends. The CDR3 runs 15 residues. In germline, CDR1 is LGHNA, CDR2 YNFKEQ. The CDR3: CASTIRAPADAEAFF. The CDR3 region has the DNA TGTGCCAGCACCATTCGGGCTCCTGCGGACGCTGAAGCTTTCTTT.

This sequence joins TRBV12-3 or TRBV12-4 and TRBJ2-4, with 10 positions matching TRBD2. The trim removed 3 bases at V and 12 bases at J, leaving 5 bases unmatched. The CDR3 covers 13 residues. The CDR3 reads CASSLTSGPPQYF. In DNA form, the CDR3 reads TGTGCCAGCAGTTTGACTAGCGGGCCCCCTCAGTACTTC.

There are a few counts of this clonotype. The rearrangement links TRBV20-1 to TRBJ1-1; TRBD1 might be the D (5 bases). Trimming took off 3 bases at V and 2 bases at J, with 7 bases between the two ends. CDR3 length: 12 residues. Germline assignment: CDR1 DFQATT and CDR2 SNEGSKA (reference sequence). DNA for the CDR3: TGCAGTGCTAGTAGGGGTAACACTGAAGCTTTCTTT. Translating gives CSASRGNTEAFF.

V usage is TRBV7-9 and J usage is TRBJ2-7, with D perhaps TRBD1 (6 bases). CDR3 length: 14 amino acids. Germline CDR1 reads SEHNR; CDR2 reads FQNEAQ (reference sequence). V dropped 2 bases and J dropped 2 bases, with 10 bases sitting between them. The CDR3, as DNA: TGTGCCAGCAGCTTAAAACAGGGCCCCTACGAGCAGTACTTC. It codes for CASSLKQGPYEQYF.

In this sample, this clonotype turned up a few times. The chain has TRBV6-2 or TRBV6-3 and TRBJ2-7; perhaps TRBD2 as D (5 bases). V dropped 6 bases and J dropped 3 bases, with 12 bases sitting between them. The CDR3 sequence is 13 residues long. Germline V CDR1 and CDR2: MNHEY, SVGEGT. The CDR3 sequence is CASRPSLIYEQYF. The CDR3 region has the DNA TGTGCCAGCAGACCTAGCCTGATCTACGAGCAGTACTTC.

The V gene is TRBV18, the J gene TRBJ1-1; D gene ambiguous. The germline V gene encodes CDR1 KGHSH and CDR2 LQKENI. V gave up 3 bases and J gave up 2 bases, with 7 bases separating them. The CDR3 runs to 13 residues. Here the CDR3 reads CASSPDINTEAFF. The DNA for the CDR3 is TGTGCCAGCTCACCTGACATTAACACTGAAGCTTTCTTT.

The rearrangement links TRBV6-5 to TRBJ1-5; D is uncertain. CDR1 and CDR2 (germline): MNHEY, SVGAGI. The CDR3 is 15 amino acids. V was pared by 7 bases and J by 4 bases, with 17 bases between. The CDR3 coding sequence is TGTGCCAGCAAAAGTTGGACGGGTTCAAATCAGCCCCAGCATTTT. It codes for CASKSWTGSNQPQHF.

This clonotype was seen only a few times. The chain joins TRBV7-9 to TRBJ2-7; D call uncertain. Trimming took 5 bases from V and 2 from J, leaving 10 bases between them. CDR1 is SEHNR, CDR2 FQNEAQ, per germline (reference sequence). This CDR3 comprises 13 residues. CDR3 loop: CASSLPRAYEQYF. In DNA form, the CDR3 reads TGTGCCAGCAGCCTCCCTCGGGCCTACGAGCAGTACTTC.

This clonotype appeared a few times. The chain recombines TRBV10-3 with TRBJ2-1; 11 bases are shared with TRBD2. The CDR3 totals 15 residues. Germline CDR1 ENHRY, CDR2 SYGVKD. J lost 2 bases, V lost 6 bases, and 3 bases had no gene match. The CDR3 here is CAIRGSGGAYNEQFF. The CDR3 nucleotides are TGTGCCATCAGGGGTAGCGGGGGGGCCTACAATGAGCAGTTCTTC.

This clonotype turned up a few times. V is TRBV6-5 and J is TRBJ2-1; weak D call: TRBD2 (6 bases). This CDR3 comprises 14 residues. The germline V gene has CDR1 MNHEY and CDR2 SVGAGI. The V end lost 2 bases, the J end lost 8 bases, and 13 bases lay between the germline ends. The CDR3 DNA sequence: TGTGCCAGCAGTTACCGGGGCGGGGTCTATGAGCAGTTCTTC. This sequence encodes CASSYRGGVYEQFF.

This chain uses TRBV12-3 or TRBV12-4 with TRBJ2-7, with 10 bases identical to TRBD1. The CDR3 loop spans 15 amino acids. The trim removed 4 bases at V and 2 bases at J, leaving 5 bases unmatched. CDR3: CASSWGTGDTYEQYF. The CDR3 DNA reads as TGTGCCAGCAGTTGGGGGACAGGGGACACCTACGAGCAGTACTTC.

This chain uses TRBV7-2 with TRBJ2-7; D possibly corresponds to TRBD2 (5 bases). The V end lost 2 bases, the J end lost 3 bases, and 14 bases lay between the germline ends. The CDR3 extends over 15 amino acids. CDR1 and CDR2 (germline): SGHTA, FQGNSA. The CDR3 DNA reads as TGTGCCAGCAGCTTATACCCGGGGTTGGTCTACGAGCAGTACTTC. Its translation is CASSLYPGLVYEQYF.

This clonotype was recorded a few times. V is TRBV5-1 and J is TRBJ2-7; D is perhaps TRBD1 (6 bases). Germline CDR1 reads SGHRS; CDR2 reads YFSETQ. This CDR3 region has 14 residues. The V gene lost 0 bases and the J gene lost 7 bases, with 14 bases spanning the gap. CDR3 protein: CASSLGLDSVEQYF. In DNA form, the CDR3 reads TGCGCCAGCAGCTTGGGTTTGGACAGTGTGGAGCAGTACTTC.

In this sample, this clonotype turned up a few times. The chain couples TRBV10-3 to TRBJ1-1; 7 bases map to TRBD1. The V gene's germline CDR1 is ENHRY and CDR2 SYGVKD. The CDR3 runs to 14 residues. J lost 1 base, V lost 3 bases, and 2 bases had no gene match. CDR3 sequence reads: CAISEGQANTEAFF. The CDR3 DNA reads as TGTGCCATCAGTGAAGGACAGGCGAACACTGAAGCTTTCTTT.

In this sample, this clonotype turned up a few times. The genes are TRBV7-2 and TRBJ2-7; 11 nucleotides agree with TRBD2. CDR3 length: 15 residues. The trim removed 3 bases at V and 0 bases at J, leaving 1 base unmatched. Germline V gene data show CDR1 as SGHTA and CDR2 as FQGNSA. CDR3 in DNA: TGTGCCAGCAGCTTGACTAGCGGGGCCTCCTACGAGCAGTACTTC. It yields the protein CASSLTSGASYEQYF.

The sample holds a few counts of this clonotype. The chain recombines TRBV20-1 with TRBJ2-2, with TRBD1 as a possible D gene (5 bases). Trimming took 2 bases from V and 0 from J, leaving 10 bases between them. The germline V gene encodes CDR1 DFQATT and CDR2 SNEGSKA (reference sequence). This CDR3 spans 15 amino acids. CDR3 protein: CSARRGRANTGELFF. In DNA form, the CDR3 reads TGCAGTGCTAGAAGGGGCAGGGCGAACACCGGGGAGCTGTTTTTT.